A single sample is the source of the 30 T cell receptor beta chains below, sequenced in a study of shared clonotypes between healthy human individuals. Profiled with immunoSEQ multiplex PCR; TCRdb holds only in-frame clones, not every one. The profile covers roughly 1 million clones, with 75% to 85% appearing a single time and under 0.6% taken by the ten largest. Sample: memory CD4+ T cells from PBMCs. As for subset: CD45RA-negative fraction. Receptors were obtained from a man between 18 and 35 years old in good health. Some clones in this sample may be carry-over from other donors' samples.

V is TRBV27 and J is TRBJ2-7; TRBD1 agrees at 8 bases. Trimming at V came to 5 bases and at J to 0 bases, leaving 6 bases not matched to a gene. The germline CDR1 and CDR2 sequences are MNHEY and SMNVEV (reference sequence). The CDR3 totals 15 residues. As DNA, the CDR3 is TGTGCCAGCAGTCCCTGGGACAGGTTCTCCTACGAGCAGTACTTC. It translates to CASSPWDRFSYEQYF.

The chain has TRBV5-1 and TRBJ1-2, with D perhaps TRBD1 (6 bases). The germline gives CDR1 SGHRS, CDR2 YFSETQ. Deletions cut 4 bases from V and 5 bases from J, with 12 bases between. This CDR3 contains 13 residues. The CDR3 nucleotides read TGCGCCAGCAGCCCTTCAGGGGAGTATGGCTACACCTTC. Translating gives CASSPSGEYGYTF. Based on the CDR3 plus reference TRBV5-1 and TRBJ1-2, the full variable domain is KAGVTQTPRYLIKTRGQQVTLSCSPISGHRSVSWYQQTPGQGLQFLFEYFSETQRNKGNFPGRFSGRQFSNSRSEMNVSTLELGDSALYLCASSPSGEYGYTFGSGTRLTVV.

This clone appeared a single time. The chain is built from TRBV5-1 and TRBJ2-3, with 9 bases matching TRBD1. The CDR3 length is 15 residues. V gave up 5 bases and J gave up 4 bases; unmatched junction bases: 8. Germline V CDR1 and CDR2: SGHRS, YFSETQ. Here the CDR3 DNA reads TGCGCCAGCAGTAACTGGGGACAGGGCTCAGATACGCAGTATTTT. This sequence encodes CASSNWGQGSDTQYF.

The V gene is TRBV5-4, the J gene TRBJ1-3; no reliable D call. V lost 0 bases and J 10 bases, leaving 8 bases between the germline ends. Looked up from germline, CDR1 is SGHNT and CDR2 is YYREEE (reference sequence). This CDR3 has 12 residues. The CDR3 coding sequence is TGTGCCAGCAGCTTGGCGGGAAGTACCATATATTTT. Protein sequence: CASSLAGSTIYF.

In its sample, this clone was seen a few times. The CDR3 region has the DNA TGTGCCAGCAGTACGCCCGCGACCCCCAATGAGCAGTTCTTC. It is translated as CASSTPATPNEQFF. The chain uses TRBV27 and TRBJ2-1; unclear D gene. CDR3 length: 14 amino acids. Germline CDR1 reads MNHEY; CDR2 reads SMNVEV (reference sequence). Trimming removed 5 bases from V and 6 bases from J, with 14 bases in between.

This clone was found once. The gene calls are TRBV9 and TRBJ2-1; possible D gene TRBD2, 6 bases. Germline values: CDR1 SGDLS, CDR2 YYNGEE. V lost 0 bases, J lost 4 bases, and 14 bases lay in between. The CDR3 length is 16 residues. The CDR3 protein is CASSVDGGRLYNEQFF. DNA for the CDR3: TGTGCCAGCAGCGTAGATGGGGGGAGGCTTTACAATGAGCAGTTCTTC. The variable domain in full, completed from reference TRBV9 and TRBJ2-1, reads DSGVTQTPKHLITATGQRVTLRCSPRSGDLSVYWYQQSLDQGLQFLIQYYNGEERAKGNILERFSAQQFPDLHSELNLSSLELGDSALYFCASSVDGGRLYNEQFFGPGTRLTVL.

V is TRBV15 and J is TRBJ2-3, with TRBD2 as a possible D gene (5 bases). Germline V lookup: CDR1 LNHNV, CDR2 YYDKDF (reference sequence). The CDR3 extends over 17 amino acids. V lost 2 bases, J lost 6 bases, and 21 bases lay in between. CDR3 sequence: CATSRKRTQPPGDTQYF. CDR3 DNA sequence: TGTGCCACCAGCAGAAAGAGGACCCAACCTCCGGGGGATACGCAGTATTTT.

This clone was detected only once. The chain links TRBV5-1 to TRBJ2-1, with TRBD2 identical over 13 bases. The V and J ends lost 5 bases and 8 bases, in that order; junction bases with no gene match: 7. Germline V CDR1 and CDR2: SGHRS, YFSETQ. The CDR3 extends over 15 amino acids. CDR3 amino acids: CASSYRTSGSDEQFF. In DNA form, the CDR3 reads TGCGCCAGCAGTTATAGGACTAGCGGGAGCGATGAGCAGTTCTTC.

The V call is TRBV11-2, the J call TRBJ2-7, with a weak D call TRBD2 (6 bases). The CDR3 is 14 amino acids. The germline V gene has CDR1 SGHAT and CDR2 FQNNGV. The V and J ends lost 2 bases and 2 bases respectively, with 10 bases between them. CDR3 protein: CASSLIAGTYEQYF. In nucleotides, the CDR3 is TGTGCCAGCAGCTTAATCGCGGGAACCTACGAGCAGTACTTC.

This sequence joins TRBV23-1 and TRBJ2-5; no clear D. TRBV23-1 qualifies as an ORF whose function is uncertain. This CDR3 has 14 amino acids. V shed 3 bases and J shed 1 base, with 9 bases lying between them. The CDR3 here is CASSHRLRQETQYF. The CDR3 DNA reads TGCGCCAGCAGTCACCGCCTGCGCCAAGAGACCCAGTACTTC.

V usage is TRBV28 and J usage is TRBJ2-1, with D tentatively TRBD2 (6 bases). Trimming removed 4 bases at V and 3 bases at J, with 10 bases between. CDR1 is MDHEN and CDR2 is SYDVKM in the germline V gene. The CDR3 sequence is 14 residues long. This chain's CDR3 is CASSWGVDYNEQFF. For the CDR3, the DNA is TGTGCCAGCAGTTGGGGGGTCGACTACAATGAGCAGTTCTTC.

The sample holds one count of this clone. The V call is TRBV5-1, the J call TRBJ1-5, with D unresolved. The CDR3 is 13 residues long. The V gene lost 4 bases and the J gene lost 3 bases, with 8 bases spanning the gap. Per the germline V gene, CDR1 is SGHRS and CDR2 is YFSETQ. CDR3 sequence reads: CASSPEPNQPQHF. CDR3 sequence (DNA): TGCGCCAGCAGCCCGGAGCCCAATCAGCCCCAGCATTTT.

The gene calls are TRBV7-6 and TRBJ2-2; a possible D gene is TRBD1 (6 bases). The CDR3 covers 15 residues. V was trimmed by 5 bases and J by 3 bases, leaving 13 bases between them. The germline gives CDR1 SGHVS, CDR2 FNYEAQ. CDR3 residues: CASSPDRVHTGELFF. The CDR3 nucleotides read TGTGCCAGCAGCCCGGACAGAGTCCACACCGGGGAGCTGTTTTTT.

The J gene is TRBJ1-4, the V gene TRBV5-1; 9 nucleotides match TRBD1. Germline assignment: CDR1 SGHRS and CDR2 YFSETQ. The CDR3 extends over 15 amino acids. The trim removed 5 bases at V and 3 bases at J, leaving 5 bases unmatched. Here the CDR3 reads CASSLQGAANEKLFF. The CDR3 bases are TGCGCCAGCAGTCTACAGGGGGCAGCTAATGAAAAACTGTTTTTT. The variable domain in full, completed from reference TRBV5-1 and TRBJ1-4, reads KAGVTQTPRYLIKTRGQQVTLSCSPISGHRSVSWYQQTPGQGLQFLFEYFSETQRNKGNFPGRFSGRQFSNSRSEMNVSTLELGDSALYLCASSLQGAANEKLFFGSGTQLSVL.

This sequence joins TRBV7-9 and TRBJ1-5; D is possibly TRBD1 (5 bases). The CDR3 contains 18 residues. The V gene's germline CDR1 is SEHNR and CDR2 FQNEAQ (reference sequence). V was shortened by 1 base and J by 4 bases, with 20 bases between the two germline ends. The CDR3 DNA reads TGTGCCAGCAGCTTAGTAAATATGGTGGACGGGGGGAATCAGCCCCAGCATTTT. Its protein product is CASSLVNMVDGGNQPQHF.

Regarding this clone: This same CDR3 is encoded by further DNA sequences in the sample. The chain is built from TRBV18 and TRBJ1-2; a weak D match, TRBD1 (6 bases). V was clipped by 4 bases and J by 3 bases, with 9 bases between them. CDR3 length: 13 amino acids. Looked up from germline, CDR1 is KGHSH and CDR2 is LQKENI. DNA of the CDR3: TGTGCCAGCTCACTACAGGGTGACTATGGCTACACCTTC. Its translation: CASSLQGDYGYTF.

The chain couples TRBV28 to TRBJ2-3, with TRBD2 matching 7 bases. After removal of 3 bases from V and 6 bases from J, the junction contained 6 bases not matched to a gene. Germline V gene data show CDR1 as MDHEN and CDR2 as SYDVKM. This CDR3 contains 14 residues. The CDR3 DNA sequence: TGTGCCAGCAGTTTCGGGGGAGGGGTGGATACGCAGTATTTT. Encoded protein: CASSFGGGVDTQYF.

A note on this clone: Other DNA sequences in this sample translate to the same CDR3. The chain recombines TRBV28 with TRBJ2-5; D not certain. Germline V gene sequence: CDR1 MDHEN, CDR2 SYDVKM. The CDR3 contains 12 residues. V gave up 4 bases and J gave up 2 bases, with 5 bases separating them. The CDR3 is CASSWGQETQYF. For the CDR3, the DNA is TGTGCCAGCAGTTGGGGACAAGAGACCCAGTACTTC.

The genes are TRBV28 and TRBJ1-4, with D unclear. Trimming took off 5 bases at V and 0 bases at J, with 16 bases between the two ends. The CDR3 is made up of 17 amino acids. Germline-derived CDR1 and CDR2 are MDHEN and SYDVKM. CDR3 in amino acids: CASSPFTVPTTNEKLFF. CDR3 nucleotide sequence: TGTGCCAGCAGTCCGTTTACCGTTCCTACAACTAATGAAAAACTGTTTTTT. The full variable domain, completed using reference TRBV28 and TRBJ1-4, is DVKVTQSSRYLVKRTGEKVFLECVQDMDHENMFWYRQDPGLGLRLIYFSYDVKMKEKGDIPEGYSVSREKKERFSLILESASTNQTSMYLCASSPFTVPTTNEKLFFGSGTQLSVL.

On this clone: The sample has other DNA sequences that encode this CDR3 too. The chain links TRBV28 to TRBJ1-3; tentative D call: TRBD1 (5 bases). This CDR3 spans 15 amino acids. Deletions cut 3 bases from V and 0 bases from J, with 9 bases between. Germline V gene data show CDR1 as MDHEN and CDR2 as SYDVKM. The CDR3 reads CASSFGGASGNTIYF. The CDR3 bases are TGTGCCAGCAGTTTTGGCGGGGCCTCTGGAAACACCATATATTTT.

This clone was found a few times. The J gene is TRBJ2-2, the V gene TRBV7-9; 8 nucleotides line up with TRBD1. Germline loops: CDR1 SEHNR, CDR2 FQNEAQ (reference sequence). The CDR3 covers 16 residues. V shed 5 bases and J 6 bases; nucleotides not matched to a gene: 11. The DNA of the CDR3 is TGTGCCAGCAGCCCTACCGGGACAGGTCTCTCCGGGGAGCTGTTTTTT. This codes for CASSPTGTGLSGELFF.

This clone came up once. The V and J genes are TRBV11-2 and TRBJ2-7; TRBD2 matches at 9 bases. The J segment lost 2 bases and the V segment lost 1 base, leaving 3 bases of the junction unmatched. Germline V gene lookup returns CDR1 SGHAT and CDR2 FQNNGV. This CDR3 spans 15 amino acids. This CDR3 reads CASSLGGGRAYEQYF. CDR3 bases: TGTGCCAGCAGCTTAGGCGGCGGGAGGGCCTACGAGCAGTACTTC.

The V call is TRBV28, the J call TRBJ2-6; D not resolved. V lost 5 bases and J 0 bases, leaving 5 bases between the germline ends. Germline CDR1 reads MDHEN; CDR2 reads SYDVKM. The CDR3 extends over 14 amino acids. The CDR3 nucleotides read TGTGCCAGCAGTCCCCGCTCTGGGGCCAACGTCCTGACTTTC. As protein: CASSPRSGANVLTF.

This clone has a handful of counts. The chain employs TRBV29-1 and TRBJ2-4; D remains ambiguous. Trimming left V 4 bases short and J 0 bases short, with 4 bases between. This CDR3 region has 12 residues. Germline V lookup: CDR1 SQVTM, CDR2 ANQGSEA. This CDR3 is CSVGLAKNIQYF. The CDR3, as DNA: TGCAGCGTTGGCCTAGCCAAAAACATTCAGTACTTC.

The rearrangement links TRBV6-5 to TRBJ2-7; 7 nucleotides align to TRBD1. The CDR3 is made up of 13 amino acids. V lost 8 bases and J lost 7; bases outside the gene matches: 11. Germline V gene lookup returns CDR1 MNHEY and CDR2 SVGAGI. The CDR3 protein is CASSRRQGNEQYF. CDR3 coding DNA: TGTGCCAGCTCAAGACGACAGGGTAATGAGCAGTACTTC.

This sequence joins TRBV7-9 and TRBJ2-2; tentatively, D is TRBD2 (5 bases). V gave up 5 bases and J gave up 5 bases, with 9 bases separating them. The CDR3 loop spans 13 amino acids. CDR1 is SEHNR and CDR2 is FQNEAQ in the germline V gene (reference sequence). The CDR3 DNA follows: TGTGCCAGCAGCGCGGGTTGGACCGGGGAGCTGTTTTTT. This translates into CASSAGWTGELFF.

This chain links TRBV9 with TRBJ2-3, with 7 bases fitting TRBD1. The CDR3 covers 15 residues. Germline values: CDR1 SGDLS, CDR2 YYNGEE. The ends lost 0 bases at V and 5 bases at J; junction bases unmatched: 6. The CDR3 sequence: CASSVEGALGDTQYF. The CDR3 nucleotides read TGTGCCAGCAGCGTAGAGGGGGCGTTGGGAGATACGCAGTATTTT.

The chain employs TRBV30 and TRBJ2-7, with 8 bases matching TRBD1. The CDR3 is made up of 11 amino acids. V shed 7 bases, J shed 5 bases, and the junction held 4 bases outside the gene matches. Germline V gene sequence: CDR1 GTSNPN, CDR2 SVGIG (reference sequence). CDR3 protein: CALYRGDEQYF. CDR3 DNA: TGTGCCTTATACAGGGGGGACGAGCAGTACTTC.

The chain couples TRBV6-6 to TRBJ2-7; D is possibly TRBD2 (6 bases). V was clipped by 2 bases and J by 0 bases, with 14 bases between them. The CDR3 is 16 residues long. From germline, CDR1 is MNHNY and CDR2 SVGAGI (reference sequence). As DNA, the CDR3 is TGTGCCAGCAGTTACGGGGGTAGCGGAATCTCCTACGAGCAGTACTTC. Protein product: CASSYGGSGISYEQYF.

The chain has TRBV7-8 and TRBJ1-5, with no clear D. V was pared by 5 bases and J by 6 bases, with 11 bases between. The V gene's germline CDR1 is SGHVS and CDR2 FQNEAQ. This CDR3 has 13 amino acids. The CDR3 here is CASSRKRGQPQHF. The CDR3 nucleotides are TGTGCCAGCAGCCGTAAGCGGGGTCAGCCCCAGCATTTT.